Below are 10 T cell receptor beta chains sequenced from a single sample in a study of blood T cells in healthy people across ages. Combining a sample-barcoded 5' primer with a J-beta primer mix, a second PCR ran for roughly 7 to 11 cycles. In TCRdb, the 5' RACE reads were re-called with MiXCR into one record per CDR3 protein. The sample includes about 640,000 distinct CDR3 sequences, roughly 53% of them seen just once. Source material: blood. These receptors were taken from a man aged 60 to 69 in good health.

The V gene is TRBV4-2, the J gene TRBJ1-5, with a tentative D call TRBD1 (5 bases). Germline V gene data show CDR1 as LGHNA and CDR2 as YNFKEQ. With 4 bases removed from V and 3 bases from J, the gap between germline ends came to 13 bases. The CDR3 runs 15 residues. The CDR3: CASSRGDVDNQPQHF. CDR3 DNA sequence: TGTGCCAGCAGCCGAGGGGACGTAGACAATCAGCCCCAGCATTTT.

The chain uses TRBV5-6 and TRBJ2-5; the match to TRBD1 covers 8 bases. The CDR3 contains 16 residues. J was trimmed by 2 bases and V by 1 base; bases with no gene match: 7. Per the germline V gene, CDR1 is SGHDT and CDR2 is YYEEEE. The CDR3 nucleotides are TGTGCCAGCAGCTTGAGTGGACAGGGCGAACAAGAGACCCAGTACTTC. This encodes CASSLSGQGEQETQYF. The full variable domain, with the rest looked up from reference TRBV5-6 and TRBJ2-5, is DAGVTQSPTHLIKTRGQQVTLRCSPKSGHDTVSWYQQALGQGPQFIFQYYEEEERQRGNFPDRFSGHQFPNYSSELNVNALLLGDSALYLCASSLSGQGEQETQYFGPGTRLLVL.

This clonotype was seen only a few times. The chain has TRBV14 and TRBJ2-5; 11 nucleotides agree with TRBD1. Germline assignment: CDR1 SGHDN and CDR2 FVKESK. V dropped 5 bases and J dropped 5; count of bases not matched to a gene: 10. CDR3 length: 16 amino acids. CDR3 sequence: CASSDIGQGAGETQYF. As DNA, the CDR3 is TGTGCCAGCAGCGATATCGGACAGGGGGCCGGTGAGACCCAGTACTTC.

This clonotype was seen only a few times. The chain has TRBV9 and TRBJ2-5; 12 nucleotides line up with TRBD1. J was trimmed by 2 bases and V by 4 bases; bases with no gene match: 6. Germline V gene lookup returns CDR1 SGDLS and CDR2 YYNGEE. The length of the CDR3 is 16 residues. CDR3 sequence: CASSSRDRGLQETQYF. CDR3 nucleotide sequence: TGTGCCAGCAGCTCCCGGGACAGGGGGCTGCAAGAGACCCAGTACTTC.

The rearrangement uses TRBV3-1 and TRBJ1-1; TRBD1 matches 10 bases. Germline trimming cut 3 bases from V and 2 bases from J; bases unmatched to any gene: 9. This CDR3 has 17 residues. Germline V CDR1 and CDR2: LGHDT, YNNKEL (reference sequence). CDR3 in DNA: TGTGCCAGCAGCCATTATCCGGGACAGGGGACTAACACTGAAGCTTTCTTT. Amino acids: CASSHYPGQGTNTEAFF.

J is TRBJ2-7 and V is TRBV9; 8 positions agree with TRBD1. J was trimmed by 2 bases and V by 4 bases; bases with no gene match: 8. There are 15 residues in the CDR3. CDR1 SGDLS and CDR2 YYNGEE come from the germline V gene. For the CDR3, the DNA is TGTGCCAGCAGCTCACGGACAGGGTCCGCCTACGAGCAGTACTTC. Translation: CASSSRTGSAYEQYF.

The chain employs TRBV20-1 and TRBJ2-3; D gene unclear. V lost 5 bases, J lost 0 bases, and 15 bases lay in between. This CDR3 region has 15 residues. The germline V gene encodes CDR1 DFQATT and CDR2 SNEGSKA (reference sequence). CDR3 sequence: CSALNPTDSTDTQYF. The CDR3 DNA sequence: TGCAGTGCTCTTAATCCCACCGACAGCACAGATACGCAGTATTTT.

This chain uses TRBV18 with TRBJ1-5, with TRBD1 as a possible D gene (5 bases). Germline V gives CDR1 KGHSH, CDR2 LQKENI. The CDR3 is 16 residues long. V was clipped by 4 bases and J by 5 bases, with 18 bases between them. The CDR3 DNA sequence: TGTGCCAGCTCACGGTCGGGGCTCGGTGGCGATCAGCCCCAGCATTTT. It encodes CASSRSGLGGDQPQHF. Filled out from reference TRBV18 and TRBJ1-5, the complete variable domain reads NAGVMQNPRHLVRRRGQEARLRCSPMKGHSHVYWYRQLPEEGLKFMVYLQKENIIDESGMPKERFSAEFPKEGPSILRIQQVVRGDSAAYFCASSRSGLGGDQPQHFGDGTRLSIL.

This clonotype has only one observation. The V call is TRBV20-1, the J call TRBJ2-1, with unresolved D. The CDR3 spans 15 residues. CDR1 is DFQATT and CDR2 is SNEGSKA in the germline V gene (reference sequence). The V gene lost 5 bases and the J gene lost 5 bases, with 19 bases spanning the gap. CDR3 sequence: CSAPPHVGANNEQFF. The DNA for the CDR3 is TGCAGTGCTCCCCCCCATGTCGGAGCAAACAATGAGCAGTTCTTC.

This clonotype has just a few counts. The J gene is TRBJ2-2, the V gene TRBV9; TRBD1 matches 7 bases. This CDR3 is 16 amino acids long. V was pared by 4 bases and J by 0 bases, with 6 bases of the junction left unmatched. Germline CDR1 SGDLS, CDR2 YYNGEE. CDR3 in DNA: TGTGCCAGCAGCCCCCGGACAGGCACGAACACCGGGGAGCTGTTTTTT. It translates to CASSPRTGTNTGELFF. The full variable domain, its missing parts supplied by reference TRBV9 and TRBJ2-2, is DSGVTQTPKHLITATGQRVTLRCSPRSGDLSVYWYQQSLDQGLQFLIQYYNGEERAKGNILERFSAQQFPDLHSELNLSSLELGDSALYFCASSPRTGTNTGELFFGEGSRLTVL.